This TCR beta chain was sequenced in a study of blood T cell repertoires in COVID-19. Germline V gives CDR1 GTSNPN, CDR2 SVGIG (reference sequence). The CDR3 extends over 12 amino acids. Trimming cost V 4 bases and J 14 bases; bases outside gene matches: 11. Produced via immunoSEQ multiplex PCR; TCRdb's table is partial and in-frame only. Among roughly 100,000 clones, about 90% were seen once, and the ten largest hold 4% to 4.5%. Patients in Seattle were enrolled during active infection, then followed longitudinally. The sample comprised peripheral blood. The clonotype comes from a human donor with COVID-19, enrolled during active disease. The donor label of this sample is uncertain. The rearrangement links TRBV30 to TRBJ2-3; 8 nucleotides align to TRBD2. Here the CDR3 reads CAWKSGGPGAYF. The CDR3 DNA reads as TGTGCCTGGAAGTCGGGAGGGCCGGGAGCGTATTTT.